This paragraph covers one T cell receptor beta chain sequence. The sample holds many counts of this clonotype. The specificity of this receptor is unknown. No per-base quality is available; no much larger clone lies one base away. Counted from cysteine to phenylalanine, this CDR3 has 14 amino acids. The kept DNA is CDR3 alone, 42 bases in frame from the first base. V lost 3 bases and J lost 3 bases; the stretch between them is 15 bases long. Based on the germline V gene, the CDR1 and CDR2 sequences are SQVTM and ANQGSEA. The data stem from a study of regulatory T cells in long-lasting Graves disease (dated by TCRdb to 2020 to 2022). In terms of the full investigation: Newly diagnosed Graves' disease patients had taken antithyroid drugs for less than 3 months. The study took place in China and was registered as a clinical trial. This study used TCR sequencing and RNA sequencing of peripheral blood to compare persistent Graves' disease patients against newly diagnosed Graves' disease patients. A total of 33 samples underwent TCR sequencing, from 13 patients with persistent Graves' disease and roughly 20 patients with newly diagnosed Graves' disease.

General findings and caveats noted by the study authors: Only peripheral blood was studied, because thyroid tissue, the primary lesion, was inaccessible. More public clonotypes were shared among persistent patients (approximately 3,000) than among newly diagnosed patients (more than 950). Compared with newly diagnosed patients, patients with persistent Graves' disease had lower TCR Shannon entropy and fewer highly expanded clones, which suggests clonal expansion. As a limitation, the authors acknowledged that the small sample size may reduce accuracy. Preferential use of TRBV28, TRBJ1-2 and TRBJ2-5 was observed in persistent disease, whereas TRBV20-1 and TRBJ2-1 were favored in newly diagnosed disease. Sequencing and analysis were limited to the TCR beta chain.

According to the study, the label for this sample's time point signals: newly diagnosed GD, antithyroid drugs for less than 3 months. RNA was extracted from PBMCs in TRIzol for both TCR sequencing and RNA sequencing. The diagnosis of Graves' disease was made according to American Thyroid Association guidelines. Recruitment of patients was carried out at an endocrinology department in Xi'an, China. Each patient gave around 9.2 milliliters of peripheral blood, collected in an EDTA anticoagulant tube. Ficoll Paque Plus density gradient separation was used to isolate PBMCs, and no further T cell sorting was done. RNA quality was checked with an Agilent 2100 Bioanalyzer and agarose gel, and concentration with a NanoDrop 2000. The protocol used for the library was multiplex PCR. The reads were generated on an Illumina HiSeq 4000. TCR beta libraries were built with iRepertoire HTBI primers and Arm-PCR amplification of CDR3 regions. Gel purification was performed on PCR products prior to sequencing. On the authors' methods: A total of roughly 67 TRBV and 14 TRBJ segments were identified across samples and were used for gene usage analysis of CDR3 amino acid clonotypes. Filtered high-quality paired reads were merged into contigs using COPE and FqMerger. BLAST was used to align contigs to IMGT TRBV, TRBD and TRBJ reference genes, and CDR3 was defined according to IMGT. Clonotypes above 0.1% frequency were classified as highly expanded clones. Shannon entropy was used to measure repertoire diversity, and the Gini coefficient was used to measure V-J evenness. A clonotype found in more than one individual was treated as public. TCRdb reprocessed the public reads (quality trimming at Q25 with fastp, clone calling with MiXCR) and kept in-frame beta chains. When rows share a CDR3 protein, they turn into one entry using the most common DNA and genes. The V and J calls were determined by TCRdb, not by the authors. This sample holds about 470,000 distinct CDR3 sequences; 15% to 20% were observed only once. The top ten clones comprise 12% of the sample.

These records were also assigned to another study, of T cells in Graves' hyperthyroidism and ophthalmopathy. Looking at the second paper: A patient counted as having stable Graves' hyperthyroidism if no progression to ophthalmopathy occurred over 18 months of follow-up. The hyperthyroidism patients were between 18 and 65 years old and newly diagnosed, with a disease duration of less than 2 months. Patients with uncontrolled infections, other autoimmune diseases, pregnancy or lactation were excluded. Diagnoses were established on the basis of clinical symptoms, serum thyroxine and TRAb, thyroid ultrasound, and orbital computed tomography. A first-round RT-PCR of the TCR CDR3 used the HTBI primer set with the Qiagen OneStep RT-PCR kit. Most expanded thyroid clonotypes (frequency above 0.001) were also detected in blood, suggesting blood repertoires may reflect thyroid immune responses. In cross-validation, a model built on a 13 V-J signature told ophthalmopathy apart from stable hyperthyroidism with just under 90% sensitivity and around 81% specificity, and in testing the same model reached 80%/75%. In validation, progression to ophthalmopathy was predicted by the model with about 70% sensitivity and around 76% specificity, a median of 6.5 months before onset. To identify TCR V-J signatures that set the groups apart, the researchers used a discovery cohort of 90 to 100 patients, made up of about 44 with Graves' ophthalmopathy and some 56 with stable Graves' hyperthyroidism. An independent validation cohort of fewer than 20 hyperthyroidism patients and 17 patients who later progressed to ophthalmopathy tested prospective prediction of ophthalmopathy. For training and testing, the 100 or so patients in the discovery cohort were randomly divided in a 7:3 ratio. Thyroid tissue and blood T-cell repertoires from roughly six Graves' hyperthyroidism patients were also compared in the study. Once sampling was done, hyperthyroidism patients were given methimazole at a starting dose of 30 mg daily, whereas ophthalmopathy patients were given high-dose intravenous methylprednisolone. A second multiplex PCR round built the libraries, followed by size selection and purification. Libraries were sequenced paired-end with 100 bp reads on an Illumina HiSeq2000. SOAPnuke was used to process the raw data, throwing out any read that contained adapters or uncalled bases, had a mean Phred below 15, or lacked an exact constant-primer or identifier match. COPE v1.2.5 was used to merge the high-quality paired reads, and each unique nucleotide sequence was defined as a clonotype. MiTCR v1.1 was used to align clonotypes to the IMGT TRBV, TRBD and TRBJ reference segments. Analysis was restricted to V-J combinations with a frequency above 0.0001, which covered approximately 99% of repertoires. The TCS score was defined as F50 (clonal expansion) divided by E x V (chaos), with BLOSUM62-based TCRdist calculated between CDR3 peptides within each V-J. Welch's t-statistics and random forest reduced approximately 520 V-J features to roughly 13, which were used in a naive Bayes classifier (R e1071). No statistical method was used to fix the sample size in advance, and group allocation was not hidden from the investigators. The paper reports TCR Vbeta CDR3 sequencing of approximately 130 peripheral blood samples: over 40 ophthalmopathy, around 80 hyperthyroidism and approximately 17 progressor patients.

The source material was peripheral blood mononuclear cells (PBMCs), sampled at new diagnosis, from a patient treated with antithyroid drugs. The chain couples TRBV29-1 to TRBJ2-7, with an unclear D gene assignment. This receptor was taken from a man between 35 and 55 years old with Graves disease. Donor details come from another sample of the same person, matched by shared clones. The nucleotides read TGCAGCGTTGACACCCTAGACTTCCTCTACGAGCAGTACTTC. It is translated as CSVDTLDFLYEQYF.